The table lists the clone carrying this TCR beta chain with many counts. Its target is unknown. Germline V gene lookup returns CDR1 SGHTA and CDR2 FQGNSA. Between the trimmed V and J ends, which lost 8 bases and 4 bases, there was a span of 15 bases. This CDR3 has 13 amino acids. Using RNA template, CDR3s of TCR alpha and beta were amplified with iRepertoire arm-PCR. TCRdb ran MiXCR on the multiplex PCR reads and lists one entry per CDR3 protein. The sample records more than 85,000 distinct CDR3 sequences, less than 30% being singletons. These data are taken from a study of glioma-infiltrating T cells. Notes on the study in general: Only very few CDR3 sequences appeared in both tissue and blood.

Input material: glioma tissue, nonneoplastic brain tissue, or PBMCs (not recorded which). The source is a human donor with low-grade glioma or glioblastoma, undergoing nonglioma brain surgery, or in good health (not recorded which). V is TRBV7-2 and J is TRBJ2-7, with a weak D call TRBD2 (6 bases). CDR3 in amino acids: CASGREPPYEQYF. The DNA for the CDR3 is TGTGCCAGCGGCCGGGAGCCCCCATACGAGCAGTACTTC. The whole variable domain, filled in from reference TRBV7-2 and TRBJ2-7, reads GAGVSQSPSNKVTEKGKDVELRCDPISGHTALYWYRQSLGQGLEFLIYFQGNSAPDKSGLPSDRFSAERTGGSVSTLTIQRTQQEDSAVYLCASGREPPYEQYFGPGTRLTVT.